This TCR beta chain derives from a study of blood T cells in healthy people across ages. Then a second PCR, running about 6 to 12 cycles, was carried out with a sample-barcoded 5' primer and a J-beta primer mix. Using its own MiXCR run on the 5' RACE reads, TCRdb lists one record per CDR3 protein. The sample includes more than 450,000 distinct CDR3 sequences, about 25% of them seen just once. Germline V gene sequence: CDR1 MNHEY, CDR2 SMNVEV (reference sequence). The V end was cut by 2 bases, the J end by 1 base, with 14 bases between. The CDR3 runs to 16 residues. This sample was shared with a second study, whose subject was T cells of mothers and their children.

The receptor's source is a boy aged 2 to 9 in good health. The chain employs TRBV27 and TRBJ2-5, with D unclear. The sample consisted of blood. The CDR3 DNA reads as TGTGCCAGCAGTTTAACAGAGACATCTTTCCAAGAGACCCAGTACTTC. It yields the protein CASSLTETSFQETQYF.